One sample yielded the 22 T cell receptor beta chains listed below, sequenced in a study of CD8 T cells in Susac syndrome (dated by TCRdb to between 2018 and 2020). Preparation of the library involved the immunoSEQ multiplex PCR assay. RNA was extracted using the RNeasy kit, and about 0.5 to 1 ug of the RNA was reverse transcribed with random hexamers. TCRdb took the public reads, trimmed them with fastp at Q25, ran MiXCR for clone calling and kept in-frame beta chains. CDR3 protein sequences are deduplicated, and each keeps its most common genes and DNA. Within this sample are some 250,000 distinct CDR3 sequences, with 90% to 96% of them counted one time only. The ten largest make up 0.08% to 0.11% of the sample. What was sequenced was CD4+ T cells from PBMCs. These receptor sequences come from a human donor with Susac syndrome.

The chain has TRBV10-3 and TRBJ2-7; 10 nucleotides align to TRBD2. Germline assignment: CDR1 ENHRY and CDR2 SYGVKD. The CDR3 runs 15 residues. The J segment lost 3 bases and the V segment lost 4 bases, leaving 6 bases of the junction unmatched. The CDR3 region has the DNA TGTGCCATCAGTGGTACAGTAGCGGGAGGCTACGAGCAGTACTTC. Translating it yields CAISGTVAGGYEQYF.

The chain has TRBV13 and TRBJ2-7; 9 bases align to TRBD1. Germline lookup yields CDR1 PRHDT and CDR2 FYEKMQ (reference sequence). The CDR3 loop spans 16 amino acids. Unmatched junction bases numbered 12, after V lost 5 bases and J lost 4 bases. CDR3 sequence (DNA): TGTGCCAGCAGCACCACCTGGGGACAGGGAAGGTACGAGCAGTACTTC. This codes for CASSTTWGQGRYEQYF.

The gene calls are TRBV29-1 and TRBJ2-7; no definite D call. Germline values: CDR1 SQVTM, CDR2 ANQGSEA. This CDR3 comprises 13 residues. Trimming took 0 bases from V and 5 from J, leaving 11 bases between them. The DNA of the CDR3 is TGCAGCGTTGAAGATTGGCCGTGGAACGAGCAGTACTTC. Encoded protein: CSVEDWPWNEQYF.

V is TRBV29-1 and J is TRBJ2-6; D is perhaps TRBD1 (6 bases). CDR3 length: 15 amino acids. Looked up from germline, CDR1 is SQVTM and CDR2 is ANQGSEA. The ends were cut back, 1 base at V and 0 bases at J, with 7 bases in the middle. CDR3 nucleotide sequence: TGCAGCGTTGAAGCACAGGGCTCTGGGGCCAACGTCCTGACTTTC. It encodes CSVEAQGSGANVLTF.

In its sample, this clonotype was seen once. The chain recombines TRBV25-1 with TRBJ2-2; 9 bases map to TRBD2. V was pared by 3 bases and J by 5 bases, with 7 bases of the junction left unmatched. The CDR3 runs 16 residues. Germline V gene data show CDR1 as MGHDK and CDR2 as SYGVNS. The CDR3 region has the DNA TGTGCCAGCAGTGAGGTAGCGGGAGTAAGGACCGGGGAGCTGTTTTTT. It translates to CASSEVAGVRTGELFF.

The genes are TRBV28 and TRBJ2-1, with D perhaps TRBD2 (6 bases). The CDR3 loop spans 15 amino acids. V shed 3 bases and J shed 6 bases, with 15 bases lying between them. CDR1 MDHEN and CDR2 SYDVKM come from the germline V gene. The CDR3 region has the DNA TGTGCCAGCAGTTTTGGGGGGAGCGGTTCCAATGAGCAGTTCTTC. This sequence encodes CASSFGGSGSNEQFF. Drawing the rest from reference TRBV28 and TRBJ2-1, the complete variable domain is DVKVTQSSRYLVKRTGEKVFLECVQDMDHENMFWYRQDPGLGLRLIYFSYDVKMKEKGDIPEGYSVSREKKERFSLILESASTNQTSMYLCASSFGGSGSNEQFFGPGTRLTVL.

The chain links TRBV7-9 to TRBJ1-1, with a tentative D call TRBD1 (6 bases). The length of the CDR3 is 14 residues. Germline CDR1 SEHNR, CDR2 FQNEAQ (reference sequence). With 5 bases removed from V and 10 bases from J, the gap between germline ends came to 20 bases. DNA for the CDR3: TGTGCCAGCAGCCCCCCGTCAGGGGTTAGGGGAGCTTTCTTT. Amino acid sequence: CASSPPSGVRGAFF.

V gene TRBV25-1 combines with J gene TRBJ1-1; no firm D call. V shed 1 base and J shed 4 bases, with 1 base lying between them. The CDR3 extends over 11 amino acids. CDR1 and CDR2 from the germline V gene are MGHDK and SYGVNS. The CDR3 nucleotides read TGTGCCAGCAGTGAATTCACTGAAGCTTTCTTT. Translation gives CASSEFTEAFF.

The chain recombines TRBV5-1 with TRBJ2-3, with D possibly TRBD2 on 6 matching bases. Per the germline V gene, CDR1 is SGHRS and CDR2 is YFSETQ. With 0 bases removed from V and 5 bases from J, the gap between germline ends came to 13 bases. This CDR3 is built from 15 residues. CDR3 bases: TGCGCCAGCAGCTTGGATTCCGGAGGGCTAGATACGCAGTATTTT. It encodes CASSLDSGGLDTQYF.

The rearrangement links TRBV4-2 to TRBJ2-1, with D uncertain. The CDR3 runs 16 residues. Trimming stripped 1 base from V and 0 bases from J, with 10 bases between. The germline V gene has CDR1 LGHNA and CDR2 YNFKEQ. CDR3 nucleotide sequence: TGTGCCAGCAGCCAAGCCCTATCAAGCTCCTACAATGAGCAGTTCTTC. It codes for CASSQALSSSYNEQFF.

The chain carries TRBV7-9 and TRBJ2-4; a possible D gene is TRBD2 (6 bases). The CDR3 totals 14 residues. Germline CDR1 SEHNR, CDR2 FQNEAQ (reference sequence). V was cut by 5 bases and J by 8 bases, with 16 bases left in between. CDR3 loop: CASSTLTRNDIQYF. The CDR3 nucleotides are TGTGCCAGCAGCACCTTGACTAGAAACGACATTCAGTACTTC.

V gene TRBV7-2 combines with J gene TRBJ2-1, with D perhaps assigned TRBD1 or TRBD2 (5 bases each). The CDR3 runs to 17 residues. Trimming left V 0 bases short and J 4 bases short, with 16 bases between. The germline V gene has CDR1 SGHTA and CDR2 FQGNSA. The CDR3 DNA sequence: TGTGCCAGCAGCTTAGCGCAGGGAGAAGTAGGGTACAATGAGCAGTTCTTC. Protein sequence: CASSLAQGEVGYNEQFF.

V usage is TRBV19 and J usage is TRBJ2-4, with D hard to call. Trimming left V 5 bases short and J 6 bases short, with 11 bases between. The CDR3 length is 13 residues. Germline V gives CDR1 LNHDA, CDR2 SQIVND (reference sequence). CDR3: CASSLPPRNIQYF. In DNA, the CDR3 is TGTGCCAGTAGTCTCCCTCCCCGAAACATTCAGTACTTC.

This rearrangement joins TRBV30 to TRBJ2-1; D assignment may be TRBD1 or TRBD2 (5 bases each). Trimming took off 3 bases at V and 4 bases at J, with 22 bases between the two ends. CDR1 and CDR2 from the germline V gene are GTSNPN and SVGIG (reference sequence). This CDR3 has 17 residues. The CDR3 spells CAWSLRMGTGRYNEQFF. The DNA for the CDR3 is TGTGCCTGGAGCTTAAGGATGGGGACGGGTCGGTACAATGAGCAGTTCTTC.

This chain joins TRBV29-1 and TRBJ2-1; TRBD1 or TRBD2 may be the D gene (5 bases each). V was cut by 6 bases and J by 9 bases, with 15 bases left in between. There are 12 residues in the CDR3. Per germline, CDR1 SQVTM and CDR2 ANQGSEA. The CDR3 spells CSVLPGLGEQFF. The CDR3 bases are TGCAGCGTGCTGCCGGGGCTGGGTGAGCAGTTCTTC.

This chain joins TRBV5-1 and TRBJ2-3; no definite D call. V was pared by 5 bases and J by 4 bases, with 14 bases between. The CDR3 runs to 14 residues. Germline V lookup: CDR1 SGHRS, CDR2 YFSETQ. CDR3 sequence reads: CASRAIPSPDTQYF. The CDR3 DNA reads TGCGCCAGCAGGGCTATCCCATCCCCAGATACGCAGTATTTT. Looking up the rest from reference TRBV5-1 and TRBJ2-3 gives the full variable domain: KAGVTQTPRYLIKTRGQQVTLSCSPISGHRSVSWYQQTPGQGLQFLFEYFSETQRNKGNFPGRFSGRQFSNSRSEMNVSTLELGDSALYLCASRAIPSPDTQYFGPGTRLTVL.

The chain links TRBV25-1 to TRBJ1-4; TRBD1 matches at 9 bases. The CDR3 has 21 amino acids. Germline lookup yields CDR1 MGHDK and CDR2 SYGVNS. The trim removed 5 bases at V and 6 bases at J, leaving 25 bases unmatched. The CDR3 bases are TGTGCCAGCAGTCCCACGAGAAAGGACAGGGGAAATAGGTGGGGAGATGAAAAACTGTTTTTT. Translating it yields CASSPTRKDRGNRWGDEKLFF.

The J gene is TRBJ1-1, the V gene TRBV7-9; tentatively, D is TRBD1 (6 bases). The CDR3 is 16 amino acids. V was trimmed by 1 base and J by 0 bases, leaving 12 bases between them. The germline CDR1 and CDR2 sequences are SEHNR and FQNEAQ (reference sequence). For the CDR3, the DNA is TGTGCCAGCAGCTTAGGCAGGGGCGCCCTGAACACTGAAGCTTTCTTT. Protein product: CASSLGRGALNTEAFF.

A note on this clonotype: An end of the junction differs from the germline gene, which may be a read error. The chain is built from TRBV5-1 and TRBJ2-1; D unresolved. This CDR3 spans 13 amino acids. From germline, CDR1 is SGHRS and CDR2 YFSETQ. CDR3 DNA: TGCGCCAGCAGCTTGCTGGAAGGCCTTGCAGCTGTCTTC. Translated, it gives CASSLLEGLAAVF. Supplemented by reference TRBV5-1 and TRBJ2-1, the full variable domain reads KAGVTQTPRYLIKTRGQQVTLSCSPISGHRSVSWYQQTPGQGLQFLFEYFSETQRNKGNFPGRFSGRQFSNSRSEMNVSTLELGDSALYLCASSLLEGLAAVFGPGTRLTVL.

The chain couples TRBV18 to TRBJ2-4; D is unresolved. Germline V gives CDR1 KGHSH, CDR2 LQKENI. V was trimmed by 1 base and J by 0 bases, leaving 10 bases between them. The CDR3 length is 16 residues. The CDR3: CASSPLMGLAKNIQYF. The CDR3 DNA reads TGTGCCAGCTCACCACTTATGGGTCTAGCCAAAAACATTCAGTACTTC. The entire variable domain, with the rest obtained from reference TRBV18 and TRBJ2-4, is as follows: NAGVMQNPRHLVRRRGQEARLRCSPMKGHSHVYWYRQLPEEGLKFMVYLQKENIIDESGMPKERFSAEFPKEGPSILRIQQVVRGDSAAYFCASSPLMGLAKNIQYFGAGTRLSVL.

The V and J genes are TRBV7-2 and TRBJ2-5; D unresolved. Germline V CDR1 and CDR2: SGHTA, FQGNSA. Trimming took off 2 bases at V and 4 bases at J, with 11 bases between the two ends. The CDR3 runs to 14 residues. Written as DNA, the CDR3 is TGTGCCAGCAGCTTACTTCGACCACGAGAGACCCAGTACTTC. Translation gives CASSLLRPRETQYF.

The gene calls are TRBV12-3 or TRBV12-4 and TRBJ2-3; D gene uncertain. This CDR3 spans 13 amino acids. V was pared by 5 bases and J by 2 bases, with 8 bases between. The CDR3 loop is CASSIRNTDTQYF. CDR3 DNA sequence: TGTGCCAGCAGTATCAGGAACACAGATACGCAGTATTTT.